A selection of T cell receptor beta chains follows, all from one sample in a study of T cell clones after liver transplantation. Repertoires were generated with immunoSEQ multiplex PCR, while TCRdb's copy carries only in-frame clones and drops some. The sample contains about 51,000 clones, 70% to 90% of which appear only once. The sequencing used CD8+ T cells from blood, collected 12 months after liver transplant. The origin of the receptors is a human patient who received a liver transplant. Among the T cells, some may be from the graft donor. The conserved cysteine and the conserved F or W are not part of the CDR3 here. Fields, in order: V gene, CDR3 protein.

TRBV6-5	ASSYAGTGGYEQY
TRBV21-1	ASSNQREHPNEQF
TRBV6-1	ASSEAQGYYGYT
TRBV25-1	ASSGTSATGELF
TRBV7-9	ASTQGVSYEQY
TRBV7-9	ASSLATEAF
TRBV5-6	ASSWAGGTEQF
TRBV25-1	ASSETPSGRSYNEQF
TRBV4-1	ASSQGVGGLNTEAF
TRBV19	ASSVRWAAGNTIY
TRBV28	ASSFPWTSGRVGEQF
TRBV13	ASSLVGDRVPEAF
TRBV4-1	ASSQDGGVPYNEQF
TRBV7-9	ASRRTGPGNEKLF
TRBV29-1	SVRGATEAF
TRBV2	ASSDLRLAETYEQY
TRBV7-2	ASSSGRGQINEKLF
TRBV7-9	ASSLGGTGLNTEAF
TRBV5-6	ASSSDGYEQY
TRBV12-2	ASRFGQGTVVNQPQH
TRBV5-8	ASSLTGNGYT
TRBV5-6	ASSWTTFGNEAF
TRBV19	ASSISNQPQH
TRBV10-2	ATARDFADTQY
TRBV21-1	ASSNRDRSPSPPSYEQY
TRBV18	ASSPERERQYEQY
TRBV29-1	SVLDSTDTQY
TRBV9	ASSVSGATDTQY
TRBV5-1	ASSSRRKRGEGETQY
TRBV14	ASSQDVAVAAEETQY
TRBV4-1	ASSQKARDREIADTQY
TRBV4-1	ASSQVKGWETQY
TRBV2	ASSEGYLRGQSSYEQY
TRBV27	ASSLSSGDGYEKLF
TRBV11-2	ASSLELGVNEKLF
TRBV4-1	ASSRTGNEQF
TRBV28	ASSFRGARQPQH
TRBV6-1	ASRDSPDGYT
TRBV4-1	ASSPHREKYEQY
TRBV5-4	ASSFSLDSYEQY
TRBV27	ASRLAGGTDTQY
TRBV14	ASSSQGFGNTIY
TRBV5-1	ASSPGRSYEQY
TRBV4-1	ASSQDLHLTPYEQY
TRBV10-2	ASLGGWGTGELF
TRBV13	ASSSLAEQF
TRBV9	ASSVQDLSYEQY